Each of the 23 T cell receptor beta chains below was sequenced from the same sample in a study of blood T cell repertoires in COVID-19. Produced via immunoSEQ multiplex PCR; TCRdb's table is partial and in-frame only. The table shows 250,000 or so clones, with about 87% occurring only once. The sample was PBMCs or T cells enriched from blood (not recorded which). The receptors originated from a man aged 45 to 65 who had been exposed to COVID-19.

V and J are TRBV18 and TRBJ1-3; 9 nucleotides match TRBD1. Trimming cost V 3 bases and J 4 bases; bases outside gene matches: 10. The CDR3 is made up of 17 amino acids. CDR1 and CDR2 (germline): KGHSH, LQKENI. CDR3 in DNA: TGTGCCAGCTCACCGTTTCCTGGGGACAGGGAAGGAAACACCATATATTTT. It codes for CASSPFPGDREGNTIYF.

The CDR3 DNA reads as TGTGCCAGCAGCGTAGAGGTGGGCCCCTACGAGCAGTACTTC. It encodes CASSVEVGPYEQYF. The V and J genes are TRBV9 and TRBJ2-7; no firm D call. The CDR3 has 14 residues. CDR1 is SGDLS and CDR2 is YYNGEE in the germline V gene. V lost 0 bases, J lost 2 bases, and 9 bases lay in between.

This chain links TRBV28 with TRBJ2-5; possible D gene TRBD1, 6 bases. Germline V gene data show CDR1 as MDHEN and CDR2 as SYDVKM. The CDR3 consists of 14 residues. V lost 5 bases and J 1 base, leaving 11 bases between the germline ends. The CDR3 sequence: CASSPSDSQETQYF. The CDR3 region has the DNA TGTGCCAGCAGTCCCTCGGACAGCCAAGAGACCCAGTACTTC. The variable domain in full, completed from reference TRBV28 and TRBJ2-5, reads DVKVTQSSRYLVKRTGEKVFLECVQDMDHENMFWYRQDPGLGLRLIYFSYDVKMKEKGDIPEGYSVSREKKERFSLILESASTNQTSMYLCASSPSDSQETQYFGPGTRLLVL.

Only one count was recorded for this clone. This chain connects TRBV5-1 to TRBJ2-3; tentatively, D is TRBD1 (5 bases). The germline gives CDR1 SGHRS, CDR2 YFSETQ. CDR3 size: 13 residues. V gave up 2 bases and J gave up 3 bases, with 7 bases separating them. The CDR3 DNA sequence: TGCGCCAGCAGCTTCCAGGGTACAGATACGCAGTATTTT. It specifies CASSFQGTDTQYF.

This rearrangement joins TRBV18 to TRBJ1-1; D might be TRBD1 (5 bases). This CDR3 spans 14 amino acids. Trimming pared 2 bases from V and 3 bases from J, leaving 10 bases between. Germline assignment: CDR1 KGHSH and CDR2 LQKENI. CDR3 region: CASSPAGRYTEAFF. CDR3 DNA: TGTGCCAGCTCACCAGCAGGGCGTTACACTGAAGCTTTCTTT. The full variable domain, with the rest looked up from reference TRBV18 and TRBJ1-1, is NAGVMQNPRHLVRRRGQEARLRCSPMKGHSHVYWYRQLPEEGLKFMVYLQKENIIDESGMPKERFSAEFPKEGPSILRIQQVVRGDSAAYFCASSPAGRYTEAFFGQGTRLTVV.

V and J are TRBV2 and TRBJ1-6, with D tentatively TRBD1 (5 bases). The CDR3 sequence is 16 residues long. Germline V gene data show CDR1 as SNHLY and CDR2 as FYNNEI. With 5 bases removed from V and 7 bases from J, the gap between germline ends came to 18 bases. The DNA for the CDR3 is TGTGCCAGCAGTTACGGCGGGCAGGGAGGGAATTCACCCCTCCACTTT. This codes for CASSYGGQGGNSPLHF.

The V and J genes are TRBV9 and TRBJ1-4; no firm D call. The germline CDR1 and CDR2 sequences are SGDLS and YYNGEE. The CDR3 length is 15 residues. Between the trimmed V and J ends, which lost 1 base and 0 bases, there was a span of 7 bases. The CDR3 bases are TGTGCCAGCAGCGTAAATACGGCAACTAATGAAAAACTGTTTTTT. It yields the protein CASSVNTATNEKLFF.

The CDR3 DNA reads TGCAGCGTTGAGATTGTGGACAGGGGACCAGATACGCAGTATTTT. It codes for CSVEIVDRGPDTQYF. The genes are TRBV29-1 and TRBJ2-3; 9 bases line up with TRBD1. CDR3 length equals 15 residues. With V trimmed by 3 bases and J by 4 bases, 8 bases remained unmatched. Germline CDR1 is SQVTM and CDR2 is ANQGSEA.

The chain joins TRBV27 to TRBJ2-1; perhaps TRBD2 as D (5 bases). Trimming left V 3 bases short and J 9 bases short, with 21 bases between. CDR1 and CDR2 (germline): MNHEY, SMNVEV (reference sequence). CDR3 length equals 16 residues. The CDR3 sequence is CASSFDGVVLAGEQFF. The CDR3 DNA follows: TGTGCCAGCAGTTTCGACGGGGTAGTGCTCGCGGGTGAGCAGTTCTTC.

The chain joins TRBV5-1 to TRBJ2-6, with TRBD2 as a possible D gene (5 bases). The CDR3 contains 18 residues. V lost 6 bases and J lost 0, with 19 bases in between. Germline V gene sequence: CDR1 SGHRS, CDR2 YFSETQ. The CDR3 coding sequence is TGCGCCAGCACCCGGGAAAGGAGGAGCCCCTCTGGGGCCAACGTCCTGACTTTC. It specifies CASTRERRSPSGANVLTF.

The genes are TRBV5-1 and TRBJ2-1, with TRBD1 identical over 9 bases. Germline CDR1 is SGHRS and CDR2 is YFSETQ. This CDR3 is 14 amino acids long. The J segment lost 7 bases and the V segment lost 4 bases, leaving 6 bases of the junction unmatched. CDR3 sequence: CASSPSGTGNEQFF. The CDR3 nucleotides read TGCGCCAGCAGCCCCTCCGGGACAGGGAATGAGCAGTTCTTC.

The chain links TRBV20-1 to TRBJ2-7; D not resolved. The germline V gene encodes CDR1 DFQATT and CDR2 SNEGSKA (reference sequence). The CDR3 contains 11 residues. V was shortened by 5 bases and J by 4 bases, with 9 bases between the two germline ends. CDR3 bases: TGCAGTGCTGGCGGCAGTTACGAGCAGTACGTC. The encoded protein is CSAGGSYEQYV.

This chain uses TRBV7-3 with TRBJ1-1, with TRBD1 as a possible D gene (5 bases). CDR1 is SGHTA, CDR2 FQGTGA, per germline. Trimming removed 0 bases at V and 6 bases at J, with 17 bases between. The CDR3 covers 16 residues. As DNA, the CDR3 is TGTGCCAGCAGCTTAACTTTCGCGGGGGGAGGCCCTGAAGCTTTCTTT. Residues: CASSLTFAGGGPEAFF.

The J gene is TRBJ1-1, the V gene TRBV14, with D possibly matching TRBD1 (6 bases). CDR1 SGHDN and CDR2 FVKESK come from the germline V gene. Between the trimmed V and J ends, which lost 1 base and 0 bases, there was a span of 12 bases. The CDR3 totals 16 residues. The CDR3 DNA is TGTGCCAGCAGCCAAGTATTAGGGACAATGAACACTGAAGCTTTCTTT. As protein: CASSQVLGTMNTEAFF.

This chain's CDR3 is CASSQDRGQPQHF. The CDR3 DNA sequence: TGTGCCAGCAGCCAAGACAGGGGTCAGCCCCAGCATTTT. V is TRBV2 and J is TRBJ1-5; 8 bases are a match to TRBD1. V lost 6 bases and J lost 6; bases outside the gene matches: 4. CDR1 SNHLY and CDR2 FYNNEI come from the germline V gene. The CDR3 covers 13 residues.

CDR3 DNA: TGTGCCAGCAGTGCAGGGGCCAGCAATCAGCCCCAGCATTTT. Its translation: CASSAGASNQPQHF. The chain combines TRBV5-8 with TRBJ1-5; a possible D gene is TRBD1 (6 bases). Germline V gene lookup returns CDR1 SGHTS and CDR2 YDEGEE. Trimming removed 5 bases from V and 1 base from J, with 10 bases in between. This CDR3 has 14 amino acids.

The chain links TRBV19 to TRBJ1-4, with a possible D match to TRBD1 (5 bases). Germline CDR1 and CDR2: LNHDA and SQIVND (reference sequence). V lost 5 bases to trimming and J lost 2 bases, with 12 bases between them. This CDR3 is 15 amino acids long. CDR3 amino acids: CASSLQALTNEKLFF. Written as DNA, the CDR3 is TGTGCCAGTAGTCTACAGGCCCTCACTAATGAAAAACTGTTTTTT.

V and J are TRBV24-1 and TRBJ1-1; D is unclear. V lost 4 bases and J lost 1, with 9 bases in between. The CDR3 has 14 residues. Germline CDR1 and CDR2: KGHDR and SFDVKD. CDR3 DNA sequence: TGTGCCACCAGTGACCCTGCTAGGAACACTGAAGCTTTCTTT. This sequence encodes CATSDPARNTEAFF.

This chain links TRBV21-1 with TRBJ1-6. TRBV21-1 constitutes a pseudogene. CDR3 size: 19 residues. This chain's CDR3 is CASSKGLYPFSHRGSPLHF. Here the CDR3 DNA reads TGTGCCAGCAGCAAAGGCCTTTATCCCTTCTCTCACCGGGGTTCACCCCTCCACTTT.

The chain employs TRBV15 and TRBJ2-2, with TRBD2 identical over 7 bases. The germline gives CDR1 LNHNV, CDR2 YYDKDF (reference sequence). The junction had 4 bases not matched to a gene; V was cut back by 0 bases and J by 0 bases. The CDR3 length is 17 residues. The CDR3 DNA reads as TGTGCCACCAGCAGAGACGCCGGACTAGCGAACACCGGGGAGCTGTTTTTT. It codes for CATSRDAGLANTGELFF.

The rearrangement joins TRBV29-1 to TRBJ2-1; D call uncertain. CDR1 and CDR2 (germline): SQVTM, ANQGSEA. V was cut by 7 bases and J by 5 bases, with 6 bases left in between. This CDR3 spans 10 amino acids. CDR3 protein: CSGQNNEQFF. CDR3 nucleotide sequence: TGCAGCGGTCAGAACAATGAGCAGTTCTTC.

In DNA, the CDR3 is TGCGCCAGCAGCTTGGAGATAGCGGGAAGCACAGATACGCAGTATTTT. Encoded protein: CASSLEIAGSTDTQYF. The chain combines TRBV5-1 with TRBJ2-3; TRBD2 matches 8 bases. Germline CDR1 is SGHRS and CDR2 is YFSETQ. The V and J ends lost 0 bases and 0 bases, in that order; junction bases with no gene match: 3. The CDR3 loop spans 16 amino acids.

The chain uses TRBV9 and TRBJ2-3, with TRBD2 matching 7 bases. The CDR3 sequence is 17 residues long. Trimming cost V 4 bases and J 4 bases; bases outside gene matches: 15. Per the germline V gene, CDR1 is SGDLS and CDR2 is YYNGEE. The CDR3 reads CASSPTPMSGIADTQYF. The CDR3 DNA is TGTGCCAGCAGCCCGACCCCCATGAGCGGGATTGCAGATACGCAGTATTTT.